This is a list of T cell receptor beta chains from one sample in a study of cytomegalovirus exposure and HLA in healthy donors. Using immunoSEQ multiplex PCR, the repertoire was profiled, and TCRdb retains in-frame clones only, with some absent. The sample lists under 250,000 clones, about 90% occurring once. Material for sequencing was PBMCs. These receptors were taken from a man between 18 and 35 years old in good health and CMV-seropositive. Both conserved end residues are part of each CDR3. The D gene is left open where the match is weak. Expanded clones are given a class, and other clones once, few, many or no size at all.

CDR3: CSVGTGMATQYF
DNA: TGCAGCGTTGGTACAGGGATGGCGACCCAGTACTTC
D: -
V: TRBV29-1
size: -
J: TRBJ2-5

CDR3: CASSFGLGTGSSYEQYF
DNA: TGTGCCAGCAGTTTCGGATTAGGAACGGGAAGCTCCTACGAGCAGTACTTC
D: -
V: TRBV28
size: -
J: TRBJ2-7

CDR3: CASRQGQGISYEQYF
DNA: TGTGCCAGCAGACAAGGACAGGGCATCTCCTACGAGCAGTACTTC
D: TRBD1
V: TRBV27
size: -
J: TRBJ2-7

CDR3: CASSLGGTSNEQFF
DNA: TGTGCCAGCAGTTTAGGAGGGACTAGCAATGAGCAGTTCTTC
D: TRBD2
V: TRBV27
size: -
J: TRBJ2-1

CDR3: CASSPWGGKETQYF
DNA: TGTGCCAGCAGCCCCTGGGGGGGTAAAGAGACCCAGTACTTC
D: TRBD2
V: TRBV9
size: -
J: TRBJ2-5

CDR3: CASSLGGALVYNEQFF
DNA: TGTGCCAGCTCACTCGGCGGGGCCCTAGTGTACAATGAGCAGTTCTTC
D: -
V: TRBV18
size: -
J: TRBJ2-1

CDR3: CSVVYGTEHF
DNA: TGCAGCGTTGTTTACGGGACAGAACATTTT
D: TRBD1
V: TRBV29-1
size: -
J: TRBJ1-5

CDR3: CASAPSAGSGNTIYF
DNA: TGCGCCAGCGCCCCTTCGGCAGGGTCTGGAAACACCATATATTTT
D: -
V: TRBV5-1
size: once
J: TRBJ1-3

CDR3: CASSEWGPDTEAFF
DNA: TGTGCCAGCAGTGAGTGGGGGCCGGACACTGAAGCTTTCTTT
D: -
V: TRBV2
size: -
J: TRBJ1-1

CDR3: CASSLQGNQPQHF
DNA: TGTGCCAGCTCACTACAGGGCAATCAGCCCCAGCATTTT
D: -
V: TRBV18
size: -
J: TRBJ1-5

CDR3: CASSFRDFLREQYF
DNA: TGTGCCAGCAGCTTCCGGGACTTCCTTCGCGAGCAGTACTTC
D: -
V: TRBV7-8
size: -
J: TRBJ2-7

CDR3: CSVTGLAGVDEQFF
DNA: TGCAGCGTTACGGGACTAGCGGGAGTAGATGAGCAGTTCTTC
D: TRBD2
V: TRBV29-1
size: -
J: TRBJ2-1

CDR3: CASSLWDSPIFGYTF
DNA: TGTGCCAGCAGCTTATGGGACAGCCCCATTTTTGGCTACACCTTC
D: TRBD1
V: TRBV7-9
size: -
J: TRBJ1-2

CDR3: CASRVQGPRGYTF
DNA: TGTGCCAGCAGGGTACAGGGACCTAGGGGCTACACCTTC
D: -
V: TRBV28
size: -
J: TRBJ1-2

CDR3: CASSYVSGSTDTQYF
DNA: TGTGCCAGCAGTTACGTGAGCGGGTCCACAGATACGCAGTATTTT
D: -
V: TRBV6-5
size: -
J: TRBJ2-3

CDR3: CASSWDRGDEQYF
DNA: TGTGCCAGCAGCTGGGACAGGGGGGACGAGCAGTACTTC
D: TRBD1
V: TRBV5-6
size: -
J: TRBJ2-7

CDR3: CALSQRDNSYEQYF
DNA: TGTGCCTTATCACAGAGGGATAACTCCTACGAGCAGTACTTC
D: -
V: TRBV28
size: -
J: TRBJ2-7

CDR3: CASSVGTGNTEAFF
DNA: TGTGCCAGCAGCGTAGGAACCGGGAACACTGAAGCTTTCTTT
D: -
V: TRBV9
size: few
J: TRBJ1-1

CDR3: CASSIGVTYEQYF
DNA: TGTGCCAGTAGTATCGGCGTGACCTACGAGCAGTACTTC
D: -
V: TRBV19
size: -
J: TRBJ2-7

CDR3: CASSLRTGGFNEQFF
DNA: TGTGCCAGCAGTCTACGGACGGGAGGGTTCAATGAGCAGTTCTTC
D: TRBD2
V: TRBV28
size: once
J: TRBJ2-1

CDR3: CASSESGRRRDF
DNA: TGCGCCAGCAGTGAGTCCGGCAGACGAAGGGACTTC
D: -
V: TRBV10-2
size: -
J: TRBJ2-7

CDR3: CAWSVRNQYEQYF
DNA: TGTGCCTGGAGTGTTAGAAATCAATACGAGCAGTACTTC
D: -
V: TRBV30
size: once
J: TRBJ2-7

CDR3: CASSKQLYNEQFF
DNA: TGTGCCAGCAGTAAGCAGTTATACAATGAGCAGTTCTTC
D: -
V: TRBV6-5
size: -
J: TRBJ2-1

CDR3: CASSFGPVFTDTQYF
DNA: TGTGCCAGCAGTTTCGGGCCGGTCTTCACAGATACGCAGTATTTT
D: -
V: TRBV27
size: -
J: TRBJ2-3

CDR3: CAWGPYPVRDLETQYF
DNA: TGTGCCTGGGGACCCTATCCGGTTCGGGATTTGGAGACCCAGTACTTC
D: -
V: TRBV30
size: -
J: TRBJ2-5

CDR3: CASSEDIYQPQHF
DNA: TGTGCCAGCAGTGAAGACATATACCAGCCCCAGCATTTT
D: -
V: TRBV2
size: -
J: TRBJ1-5

CDR3: CASGDGISLKQYF
DNA: TGTGCCAGCGGCGATGGAATTTCGCTAAAGCAGTATTTT
D: -
V: TRBV6-1
size: -
J: TRBJ2-3

CDR3: CASRTAGGHVDTQYF
DNA: TGTGCCAGCAGGACAGCGGGAGGGCACGTAGATACGCAGTATTTT
D: TRBD2
V: TRBV27
size: -
J: TRBJ2-3

CDR3: CSVRGQGRFYDGYTF
DNA: TGCAGCGTGCGAGGACAGGGGAGGTTTTATGATGGCTACACCTTC
D: TRBD1
V: TRBV29-1
size: -
J: TRBJ1-2

CDR3: CASRMWGQELGTEAFF
DNA: TGCGCCAGCAGAATGTGGGGTCAGGAGTTGGGCACTGAAGCTTTCTTT
D: -
V: TRBV5-1
size: -
J: TRBJ1-1

CDR3: CASSLGQESTEAFF
DNA: TGTGCCAGCAGCTTAGGTCAAGAGAGCACTGAAGCTTTCTTT
D: -
V: TRBV7-9
size: -
J: TRBJ1-1

CDR3: CASSSVVNTDTQYF
DNA: TGTGCCAGCAGTTCTGTGGTCAACACAGATACGCAGTATTTT
D: -
V: TRBV7-9
size: -
J: TRBJ2-3

CDR3: CASSLDSNYGYTF
DNA: TGTGCCAGCAGCTTAGACAGTAACTATGGCTACACCTTC
D: -
V: TRBV7-2
size: once
J: TRBJ1-2

CDR3: CASSSSGSYGYTF
DNA: TGTGCCAGCAGCTCCTCGGGGTCTTATGGCTACACCTTC
D: -
V: TRBV7-3
size: -
J: TRBJ1-2

CDR3: CASSRLAGPNEQFF
DNA: TGTGCCAGCAGCCGACTAGCAGGTCCCAATGAGCAGTTCTTC
D: TRBD2
V: TRBV11-3
size: -
J: TRBJ2-1

CDR3: CASSALDRGSEQYF
DNA: TGTGCCAGCAGCGCTCTGGACAGGGGCTCCGAGCAGTACTTC
D: TRBD1
V: TRBV9
size: -
J: TRBJ2-7

CDR3: CASSIEDRAEQYF
DNA: TGTGCCAGTAGTATAGAGGACAGAGCCGAGCAGTACTTC
D: -
V: TRBV19
size: few
J: TRBJ2-7

CDR3: CAGPGQGLTGELFF
DNA: TGTGCCGGACCGGGACAGGGTTTAACCGGGGAGCTGTTTTTT
D: TRBD1
V: TRBV7-9
size: -
J: TRBJ2-2

CDR3: CSVGGGDQPQHF
DNA: TGCAGCGTTGGCGGTGGGGACCAGCCCCAGCATTTT
D: -
V: TRBV29-1
size: -
J: TRBJ1-5

CDR3: CASSFSKDEKLFF
DNA: TGCGCCAGCAGCTTTTCGAAGGATGAAAAACTGTTTTTT
D: -
V: TRBV5-1
size: -
J: TRBJ1-4

CDR3: CASSPMDGMNTEAFF
DNA: TGTGCCAGCAGTCCGATGGACGGCATGAACACTGAAGCTTTCTTT
D: -
V: TRBV28
size: -
J: TRBJ1-1

CDR3: CASSSTTGAVEKLFF
DNA: TGCGCCAGCAGCTCCACGACAGGGGCGGTGGAAAAACTGTTTTTT
D: TRBD1
V: TRBV5-1
size: -
J: TRBJ1-4

CDR3: CASSREGALGTEAFF
DNA: TGTGCCAGCAGCCGAGAGGGGGCTCTGGGCACTGAAGCTTTCTTT
D: TRBD1
V: TRBV14
size: many
J: TRBJ1-1

CDR3: CASSNTRQGRETQYF
DNA: TGCGCCAGCAGCAACACCCGACAGGGCAGGGAGACCCAGTACTTC
D: TRBD1
V: TRBV5-1
size: once
J: TRBJ2-5

CDR3: CSVGTSGETQYF
DNA: TGCAGCGTCGGGACTAGTGGGGAGACCCAGTACTTC
D: TRBD2
V: TRBV29-1
size: -
J: TRBJ2-5

CDR3: CASSSGGTLRDHGYTF
DNA: TGCGCCAGCAGCAGCGGAGGGACACTAAGGGACCATGGCTACACCTTC
D: -
V: TRBV5-1
size: -
J: TRBJ1-2

CDR3: CASSPEDVSYEQYF
DNA: TGTGCCAGCAGCCCCGAGGACGTCTCCTACGAGCAGTACTTC
D: -
V: TRBV7-2
size: -
J: TRBJ2-7

CDR3: CAAQRRFSTDTQYF
DNA: TGTGCCGCCCAAAGACGGTTTAGCACAGATACGCAGTATTTT
D: -
V: TRBV30
size: -
J: TRBJ2-3

CDR3: CASRGTVRWSTDTQYF
DNA: TGTGCCAGTAGGGGGACAGTTCGTTGGTCCACAGATACGCAGTATTTT
D: TRBD1
V: TRBV19
size: few
J: TRBJ2-3

CDR3: CASSSAGGEAFF
DNA: TGCGCCAGCAGTTCAGCAGGTGGTGAAGCTTTCTTT
D: -
V: TRBV5-1
size: once
J: TRBJ1-1

CDR3: CASSLEMGGLYRGGYTF
DNA: TGTGCCAGCAGCTTAGAAATGGGAGGATTATACAGGGGTGGCTACACCTTC
D: TRBD1
V: TRBV7-9
size: -
J: TRBJ1-2

CDR3: CASSVLSGTSTDTQYF
DNA: TGTGCCAGCAGCGTACTTAGCGGGACTAGCACAGATACGCAGTATTTT
D: TRBD2
V: TRBV9
size: -
J: TRBJ2-3

CDR3: CASSEFGQPGVTDTQYF
DNA: TGTGCCAGCAGTGAATTCGGACAACCCGGGGTAACAGATACGCAGTATTTT
D: -
V: TRBV6-1
size: -
J: TRBJ2-3

CDR3: CASSYQGLDYEQYF
DNA: TGTGCCAGCAGTTACCAAGGACTAGACTACGAGCAGTACTTC
D: TRBD2
V: TRBV6-6
size: -
J: TRBJ2-7

CDR3: CASSETLPANYGYTF
DNA: TGTGCCAGCAGTGAAACGCTACCTGCTAACTATGGCTACACCTTC
D: -
V: TRBV2
size: -
J: TRBJ1-2

CDR3: CASSLGVAGGPHEQYF
DNA: TGTGCCAGCAGCCTAGGGGTTGCGGGAGGGCCCCACGAGCAGTACTTC
D: TRBD2
V: TRBV27
size: -
J: TRBJ2-7

CDR3: CAFDRNTEAFF
DNA: TGTGCCTTTGACAGGAACACTGAAGCTTTCTTT
D: -
V: TRBV30
size: -
J: TRBJ1-1

CDR3: CASSESRVYGSNQPQHF
DNA: TGTGCCAGCAGTGAATCACGGGTTTACGGGAGCAATCAGCCCCAGCATTTT
D: -
V: TRBV2
size: -
J: TRBJ1-5

CDR3: CASSPRGKGANVLTF
DNA: TGTGCCAGCAGCCCGCGGGGGAAGGGGGCCAACGTCCTGACTTTC
D: TRBD2
V: TRBV9
size: -
J: TRBJ2-6